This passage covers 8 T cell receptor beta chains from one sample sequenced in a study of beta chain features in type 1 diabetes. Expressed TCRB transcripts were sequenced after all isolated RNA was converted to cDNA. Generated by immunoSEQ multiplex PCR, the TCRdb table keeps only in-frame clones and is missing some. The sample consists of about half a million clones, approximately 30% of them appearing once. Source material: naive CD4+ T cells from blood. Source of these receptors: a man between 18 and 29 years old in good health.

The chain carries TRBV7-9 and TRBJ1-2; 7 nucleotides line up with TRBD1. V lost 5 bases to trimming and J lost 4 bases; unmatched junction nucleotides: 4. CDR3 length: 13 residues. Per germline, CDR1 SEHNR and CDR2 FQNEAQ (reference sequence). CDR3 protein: CASSPGTAYGYTF. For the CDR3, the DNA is TGTGCCAGCAGCCCCGGGACAGCCTATGGCTACACCTTC.

The CDR3 sequence is CSVEQGWQNIQYF. CDR3 in DNA: TGCAGCGTTGAACAGGGATGGCAAAACATTCAGTACTTC. V is TRBV29-1 and J is TRBJ2-4; the D gene is possibly TRBD1 (5 bases). Per the germline V gene, CDR1 is SQVTM and CDR2 is ANQGSEA. CDR3 size: 13 residues. V gave up 2 bases and J gave up 5 bases, with 10 bases separating them.

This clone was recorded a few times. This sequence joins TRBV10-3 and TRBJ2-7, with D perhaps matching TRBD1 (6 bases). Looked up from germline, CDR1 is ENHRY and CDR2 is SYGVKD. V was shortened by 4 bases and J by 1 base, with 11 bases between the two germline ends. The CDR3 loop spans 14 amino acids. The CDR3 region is CAISAEQGSYEQYF. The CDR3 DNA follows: TGTGCCATCAGTGCCGAACAGGGTTCCTACGAGCAGTACTTC.

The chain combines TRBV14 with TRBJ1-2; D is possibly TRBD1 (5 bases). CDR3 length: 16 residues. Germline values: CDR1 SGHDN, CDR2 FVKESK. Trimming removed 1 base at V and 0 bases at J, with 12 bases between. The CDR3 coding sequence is TGTGCCAGCAGCCAAGCTTCGGGGACGGCTAACTATGGCTACACCTTC. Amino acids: CASSQASGTANYGYTF.

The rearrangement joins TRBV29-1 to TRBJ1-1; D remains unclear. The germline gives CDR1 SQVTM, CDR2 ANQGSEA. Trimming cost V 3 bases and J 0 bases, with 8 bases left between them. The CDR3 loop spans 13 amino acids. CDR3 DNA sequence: TGCAGCGTTGACACAAATATGAACACTGAAGCTTTCTTT. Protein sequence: CSVDTNMNTEAFF. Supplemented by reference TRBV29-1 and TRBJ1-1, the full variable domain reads SAVISQKPSRDICQRGTSLTIQCQVDSQVTMMFWYRQQPGQSLTLIATANQGSEATYESGFVIDKFPISRPNLTFSTLTVSNMSPEDSSIYLCSVDTNMNTEAFFGQGTRLTVV.

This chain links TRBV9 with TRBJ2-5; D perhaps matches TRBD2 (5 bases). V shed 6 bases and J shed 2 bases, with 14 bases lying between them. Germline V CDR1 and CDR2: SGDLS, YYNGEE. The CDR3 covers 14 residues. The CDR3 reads CASTKVAGQETQYF. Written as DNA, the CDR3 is TGTGCCAGCACGAAAGTGGCGGGTCAAGAGACCCAGTACTTC. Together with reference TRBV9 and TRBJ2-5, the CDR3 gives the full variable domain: DSGVTQTPKHLITATGQRVTLRCSPRSGDLSVYWYQQSLDQGLQFLIQYYNGEERAKGNILERFSAQQFPDLHSELNLSSLELGDSALYFCASTKVAGQETQYFGPGTRLLVL.

Here the CDR3 reads CSARDRGPDTQYF. In nucleotides, the CDR3 is TGCAGCGCCCGGGACAGGGGGCCAGATACGCAGTATTTT. The chain has TRBV29-1 and TRBJ2-3; TRBD1 matches at 12 bases. Losses at the gene ends were 7 bases for V and 4 bases for J; bases not matched to a gene: 3. Germline-derived CDR1 and CDR2 are SQVTM and ANQGSEA. CDR3 length: 13 amino acids.

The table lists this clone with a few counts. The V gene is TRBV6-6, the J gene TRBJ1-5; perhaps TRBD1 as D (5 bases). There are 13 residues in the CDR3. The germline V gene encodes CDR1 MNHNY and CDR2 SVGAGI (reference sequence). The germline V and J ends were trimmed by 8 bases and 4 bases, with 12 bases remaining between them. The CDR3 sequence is CASRRGVNQPQHF. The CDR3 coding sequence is TGTGCCAGCCGGAGGGGCGTAAATCAGCCCCAGCATTTT.